This T cell receptor (beta chain) comes out of a study of blood T cell repertoires in COVID-19. Patients of the Seattle cohort, enrolled during active infection, were followed longitudinally. Measured with immunoSEQ multiplex PCR; TCRdb has only the in-frame clones, and not every one. Of about 260,000 clones in the sample, around nine tenths are singletons; the top ten hold over 5%. CDR1 is SGHTA, CDR2 FQGTGA, per germline. This CDR3 contains 14 residues. Trimming at V came to 5 bases and at J to 10 bases, leaving 7 bases not matched to a gene. The chain is built from TRBV7-3 and TRBJ1-6; 8 bases fit TRBD1. The origin of this receptor is a woman aged 60 to 75 with COVID-19, enrolled during active disease. The source material was peripheral blood. The CDR3 DNA sequence: TGTGCCAGCAGCGGGAGGGCAGGGGGCTCACCCCTCCACTTT. This encodes CASSGRAGGSPLHF.